This is a list of T cell receptor beta chains from one sample in a study of a mutant IDH1 vaccine in newly diagnosed glioma. Data came from immunoSEQ multiplex PCR; TCRdb stores just in-frame clones and leaves some out. Of roughly 110,000 clones in the sample, almost 90% are singletons; the top ten hold 0.55% to 0.7%. These receptors have no known antigen. Material: PBMCs, obtained from a glioma patient whose treatment included an IDH1 peptide vaccine. The receptors derive from a woman aged 45-65 years with glioma. The CDR3 runs from the conserved cysteine through the conserved F or W. D genes are given only for firm matches. The size of a clone is reported for some rows only, either as once, few or many, or as a class for expanded clones.

d_call clone_size j_call v_call cdr3_nt cdr3_aa
TRBD2 - TRBJ2-1 TRBV2 TGTGCCAGCATTCCCGGACTAGCGGGAGATAATGAGCAGTTCTTC CASIPGLAGDNEQFF
- - TRBJ2-5 TRBV7-9 TGTGCCAGCAGCTTAGGGTTGTTCCAGTACTTC CASSLGLFQYF
- - TRBJ2-4 TRBV27 TGTGCCAGCAGGGCTAATGTAGCCAAAAACATTCAGTACTTC CASRANVAKNIQYF
TRBD2 - TRBJ2-3 TRBV5-8 TGTGCCAGCAGCTTTGACAGCGGGATTGAGACGCAGTATTTT CASSFDSGIETQYF
TRBD1 few TRBJ1-4 TRBV4-1 TGCGCCAGCAGCCAGACAGGGAGAGATGAAAAACTGTTTTTT CASSQTGRDEKLFF
TRBD2 - TRBJ2-7 TRBV5-1 TGCGCCAGCAGCCCTGGAGGTGGTGGGACTAGCAGCTACGAGCAGTACTTC CASSPGGGGTSSYEQYF
- few TRBJ1-2 TRBV25-1 TGTGCCAGCACCGGTGGGAATGGTGGCTACACCTTC CASTGGNGGYTF
- - TRBJ1-1 TRBV29-1 TGCAGCGCTAGCCAGGGAACTGAAGCTTTCTTT CSASQGTEAFF
TRBD1 - TRBJ1-4 TRBV19 TGTGCCAGTAGTATAACCACTAGGACAGGGCTGTTTTTT CASSITTRTGLFF
TRBD2 once TRBJ2-3 TRBV6-5 TGTGCCAGCAGTTACTCGGGACTAGCGGCCACAGATACGCAGTATTTT CASSYSGLAATDTQYF
- - TRBJ2-5 TRBV18 TGTGCCAGCTCACCAGCTCAGGGAGAAGAGACCCAGTACTTC CASSPAQGEETQYF
TRBD2 - TRBJ2-3 TRBV27 TGTGCCAGCAGTTTCTTCACAGGGGCGGGAGGGGGTGCAGATACGCAGTATTTT CASSFFTGAGGGADTQYF
- - TRBJ2-3 TRBV6-5 TGTGCCAGCAGTTACGTGGAAGAAACAGATACGCAGTATTTT CASSYVEETDTQYF
- - TRBJ1-3 TRBV7-2 TGTGCCGGCAGCTTAGGGATCCCTGGAAACACCATATATTTT CAGSLGIPGNTIYF
- - TRBJ2-5 TRBV13 TGTGCCAGCAGCTTAGAGAGGCAAGAGACCCAGTACTTC CASSLERQETQYF
- - TRBJ2-5 TRBV28 TGTGCCAGCAGCCCCACCACCGCCCTTAACAGGGAGACCCAGTACTTC CASSPTTALNRETQYF
TRBD2 - TRBJ2-1 TRBV28 TGTGCCAGCAGCCTGGGGCCACTAGCGGGAGGGTACAATGAGCAGTTCTTC CASSLGPLAGGYNEQFF